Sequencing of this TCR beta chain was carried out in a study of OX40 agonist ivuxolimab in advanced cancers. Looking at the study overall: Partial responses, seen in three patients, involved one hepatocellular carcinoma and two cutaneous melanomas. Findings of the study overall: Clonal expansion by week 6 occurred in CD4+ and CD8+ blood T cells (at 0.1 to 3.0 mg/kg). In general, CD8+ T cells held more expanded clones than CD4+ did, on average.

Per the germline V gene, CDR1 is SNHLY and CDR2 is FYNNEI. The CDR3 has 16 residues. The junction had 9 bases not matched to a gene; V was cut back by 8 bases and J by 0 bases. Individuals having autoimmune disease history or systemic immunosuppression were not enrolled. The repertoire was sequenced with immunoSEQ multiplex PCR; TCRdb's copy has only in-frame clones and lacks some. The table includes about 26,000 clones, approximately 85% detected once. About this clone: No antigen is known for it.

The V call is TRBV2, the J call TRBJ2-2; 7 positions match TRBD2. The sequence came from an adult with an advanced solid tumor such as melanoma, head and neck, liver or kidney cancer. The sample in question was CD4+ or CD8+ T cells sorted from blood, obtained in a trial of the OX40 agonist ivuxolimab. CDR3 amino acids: CASGVSGYANTGELFF. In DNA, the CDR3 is TGTGCCAGCGGAGTTAGCGGGTACGCGAACACCGGGGAGCTGTTTTTT.